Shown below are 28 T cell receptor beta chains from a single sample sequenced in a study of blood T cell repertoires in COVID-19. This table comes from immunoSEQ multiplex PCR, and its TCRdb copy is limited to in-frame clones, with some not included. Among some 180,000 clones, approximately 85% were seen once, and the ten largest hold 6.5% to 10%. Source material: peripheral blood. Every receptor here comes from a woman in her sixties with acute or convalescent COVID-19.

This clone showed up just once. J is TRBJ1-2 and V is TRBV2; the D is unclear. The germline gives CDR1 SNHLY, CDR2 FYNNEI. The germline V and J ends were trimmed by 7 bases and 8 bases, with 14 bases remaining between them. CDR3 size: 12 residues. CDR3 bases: TGTGCCAGCACTGACGGTCTTAAGGGCTACACCTTC. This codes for CASTDGLKGYTF. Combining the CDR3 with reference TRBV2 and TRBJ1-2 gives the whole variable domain EPEVTQTPSHQVTQMGQEVILRCVPISNHLYFYWYRQILGQKVEFLVSFYNNEISEKSEIFDDQFSVERPDGSNFTLKIRSTKLEDSAMYFCASTDGLKGYTFGSGTRLTVV.

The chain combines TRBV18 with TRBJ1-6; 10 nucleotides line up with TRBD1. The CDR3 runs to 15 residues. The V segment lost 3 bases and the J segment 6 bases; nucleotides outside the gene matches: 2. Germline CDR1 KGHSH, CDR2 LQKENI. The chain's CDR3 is CASSPRDRGNSPLHF. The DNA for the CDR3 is TGTGCCAGCTCACCCCGGGACAGGGGTAATTCACCCCTCCACTTT. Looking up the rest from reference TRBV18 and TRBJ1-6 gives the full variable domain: NAGVMQNPRHLVRRRGQEARLRCSPMKGHSHVYWYRQLPEEGLKFMVYLQKENIIDESGMPKERFSAEFPKEGPSILRIQQVVRGDSAAYFCASSPRDRGNSPLHFGNGTRLTVT.

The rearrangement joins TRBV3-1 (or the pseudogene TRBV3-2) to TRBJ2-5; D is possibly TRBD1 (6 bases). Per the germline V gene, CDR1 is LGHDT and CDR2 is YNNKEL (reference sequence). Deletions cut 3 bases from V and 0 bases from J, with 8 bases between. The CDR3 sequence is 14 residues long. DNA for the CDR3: TGTGCCAGCAGCCAGTACAGGGACCAAGAGACCCAGTACTTC. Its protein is CASSQYRDQETQYF.

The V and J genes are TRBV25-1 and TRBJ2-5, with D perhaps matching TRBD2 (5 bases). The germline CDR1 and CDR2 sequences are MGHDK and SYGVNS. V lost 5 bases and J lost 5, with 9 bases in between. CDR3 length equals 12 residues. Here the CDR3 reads CASSSLAETQYF. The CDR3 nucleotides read TGTGCCAGCAGTTCATTAGCGGAGACCCAGTACTTC.

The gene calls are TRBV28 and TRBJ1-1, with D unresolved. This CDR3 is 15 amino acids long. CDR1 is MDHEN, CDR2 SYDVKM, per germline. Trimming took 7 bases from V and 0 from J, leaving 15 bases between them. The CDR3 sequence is CASTRRAMMNTEAFF. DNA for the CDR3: TGTGCCAGCACCCGAAGAGCTATGATGAACACTGAAGCTTTCTTT. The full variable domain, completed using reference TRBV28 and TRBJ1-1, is DVKVTQSSRYLVKRTGEKVFLECVQDMDHENMFWYRQDPGLGLRLIYFSYDVKMKEKGDIPEGYSVSREKKERFSLILESASTNQTSMYLCASTRRAMMNTEAFFGQGTRLTVV.

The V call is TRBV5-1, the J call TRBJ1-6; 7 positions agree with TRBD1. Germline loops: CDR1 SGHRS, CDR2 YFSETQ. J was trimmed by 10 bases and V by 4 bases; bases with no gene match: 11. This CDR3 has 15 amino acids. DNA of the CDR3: TGCGCCAGCAGCCTGACAGGGCTCGGGCAGTCACCCCTCCACTTT. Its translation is CASSLTGLGQSPLHF.

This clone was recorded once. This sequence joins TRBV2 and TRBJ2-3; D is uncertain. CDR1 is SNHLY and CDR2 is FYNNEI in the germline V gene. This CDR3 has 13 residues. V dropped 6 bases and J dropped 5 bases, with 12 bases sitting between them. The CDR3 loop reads CASSQSSEDTQYF. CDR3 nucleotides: TGTGCCAGCAGCCAGTCGAGCGAAGATACGCAGTATTTT.

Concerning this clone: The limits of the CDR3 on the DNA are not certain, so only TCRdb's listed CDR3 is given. The CDR3 loop is CASSKVAGGTDTQYF. The chain employs TRBV21-1 and TRBJ2-3; the table's D call, TRBD2, has no DNA check behind it. TRBV21-1 is listed as a pseudogene. The CDR3 has 15 residues if both end residues are counted.

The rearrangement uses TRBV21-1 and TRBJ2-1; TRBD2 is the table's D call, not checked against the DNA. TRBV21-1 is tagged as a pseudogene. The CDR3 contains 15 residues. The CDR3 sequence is CASSKLRTSDHEQFF. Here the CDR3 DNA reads TGTGCCAGCAGCAAATTGCGGACTAGCGACCATGAGCAGTTCTTC.

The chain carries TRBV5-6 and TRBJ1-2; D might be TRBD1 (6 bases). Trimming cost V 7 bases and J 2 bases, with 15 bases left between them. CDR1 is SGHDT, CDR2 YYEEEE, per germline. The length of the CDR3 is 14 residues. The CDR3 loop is CASGGRGRNYGYTF. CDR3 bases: TGTGCCAGCGGAGGTAGGGGGAGAAACTATGGCTACACCTTC.

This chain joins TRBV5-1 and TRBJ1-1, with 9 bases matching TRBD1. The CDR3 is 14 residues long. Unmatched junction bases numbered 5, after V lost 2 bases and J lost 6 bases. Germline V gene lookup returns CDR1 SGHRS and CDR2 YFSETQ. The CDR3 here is CASSLRQGGAEAFF. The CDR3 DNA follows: TGCGCCAGCAGCTTAAGACAGGGGGGCGCTGAAGCTTTCTTT.

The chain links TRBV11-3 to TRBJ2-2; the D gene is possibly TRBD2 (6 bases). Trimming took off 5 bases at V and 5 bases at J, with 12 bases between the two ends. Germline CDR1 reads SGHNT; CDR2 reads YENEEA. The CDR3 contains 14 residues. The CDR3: CASSPGLSTGELFF. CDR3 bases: TGTGCCAGCAGCCCGGGACTGTCGACCGGGGAGCTGTTTTTT.

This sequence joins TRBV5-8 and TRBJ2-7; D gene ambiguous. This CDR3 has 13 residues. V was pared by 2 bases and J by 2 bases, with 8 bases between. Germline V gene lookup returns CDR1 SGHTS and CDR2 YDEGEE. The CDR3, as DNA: TGTGCCAGCAGCTTTCAGGTACCCTACGAGCAGTACTTC. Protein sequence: CASSFQVPYEQYF.

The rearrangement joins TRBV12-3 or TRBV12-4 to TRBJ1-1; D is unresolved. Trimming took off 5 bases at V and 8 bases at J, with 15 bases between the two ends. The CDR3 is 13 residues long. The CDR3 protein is CASSIQPVREAFF. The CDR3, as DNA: TGTGCCAGCAGTATACAACCCGTCAGGGAAGCTTTCTTT.

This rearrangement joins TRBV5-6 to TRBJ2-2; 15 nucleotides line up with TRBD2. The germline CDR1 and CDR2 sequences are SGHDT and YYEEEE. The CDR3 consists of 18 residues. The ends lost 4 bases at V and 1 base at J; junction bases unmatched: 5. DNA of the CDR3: TGTGCCAGCAGCAGACCGGGACTAGCGGGAGGGAACACCGGGGAGCTGTTTTTT. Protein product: CASSRPGLAGGNTGELFF.

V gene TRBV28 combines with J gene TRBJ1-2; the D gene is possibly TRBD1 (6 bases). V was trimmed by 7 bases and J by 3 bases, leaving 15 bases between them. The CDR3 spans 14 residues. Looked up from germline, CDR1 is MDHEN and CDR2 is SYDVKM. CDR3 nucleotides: TGTGCCAGCACTCCTCCCTACAGGGACTATGGCTACACCTTC. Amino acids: CASTPPYRDYGYTF.

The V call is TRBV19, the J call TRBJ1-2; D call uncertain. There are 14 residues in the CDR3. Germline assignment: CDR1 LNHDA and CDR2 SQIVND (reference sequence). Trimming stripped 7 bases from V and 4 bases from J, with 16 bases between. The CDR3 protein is CASTESVELYGYTF. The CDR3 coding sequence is TGTGCCAGTACCGAGTCTGTGGAGCTCTATGGCTACACCTTC.

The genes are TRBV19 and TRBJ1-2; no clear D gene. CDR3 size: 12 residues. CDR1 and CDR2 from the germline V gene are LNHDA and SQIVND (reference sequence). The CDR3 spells CGTSGANYGYTF. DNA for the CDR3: TGTGGCACATCGGGAGCTAACTATGGCTACACCTTC.

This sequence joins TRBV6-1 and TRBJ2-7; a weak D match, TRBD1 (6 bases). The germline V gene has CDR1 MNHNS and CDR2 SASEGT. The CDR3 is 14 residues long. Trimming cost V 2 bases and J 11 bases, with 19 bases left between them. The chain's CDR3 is CASSEWTAEVWEYV. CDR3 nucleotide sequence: TGTGCCAGCAGTGAATGGACAGCTGAGGTGTGGGAGTACGTC.

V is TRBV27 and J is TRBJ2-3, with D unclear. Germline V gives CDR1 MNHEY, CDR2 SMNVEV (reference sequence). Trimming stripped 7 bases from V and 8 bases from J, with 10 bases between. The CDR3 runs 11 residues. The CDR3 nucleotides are TGTGCCAGCACCCCTCCGGGTACGCAGTATTTT. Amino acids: CASTPPGTQYF.

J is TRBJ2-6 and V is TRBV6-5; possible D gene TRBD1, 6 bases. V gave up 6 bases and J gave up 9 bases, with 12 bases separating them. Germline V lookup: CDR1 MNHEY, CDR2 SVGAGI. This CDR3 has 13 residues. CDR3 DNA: TGTGCCAGCAGATTGACAGGCGACAACGTCCTGACTTTC. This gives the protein CASRLTGDNVLTF.

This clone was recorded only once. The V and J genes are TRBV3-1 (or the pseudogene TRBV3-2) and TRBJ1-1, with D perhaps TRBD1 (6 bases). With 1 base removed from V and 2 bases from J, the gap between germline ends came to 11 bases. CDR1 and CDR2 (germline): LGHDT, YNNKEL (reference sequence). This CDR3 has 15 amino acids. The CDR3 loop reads CASSQGRTVNTEAFF. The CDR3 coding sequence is TGTGCCAGCAGCCAAGGGCGGACAGTCAACACTGAAGCTTTCTTT.

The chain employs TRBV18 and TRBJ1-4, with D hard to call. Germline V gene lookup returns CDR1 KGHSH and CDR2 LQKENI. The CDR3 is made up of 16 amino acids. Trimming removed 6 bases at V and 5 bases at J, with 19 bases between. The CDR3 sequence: CASSRTPGIGNEKLFF. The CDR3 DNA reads TGTGCCAGCTCCCGGACGCCGGGAATTGGGAATGAAAAACTGTTTTTT.

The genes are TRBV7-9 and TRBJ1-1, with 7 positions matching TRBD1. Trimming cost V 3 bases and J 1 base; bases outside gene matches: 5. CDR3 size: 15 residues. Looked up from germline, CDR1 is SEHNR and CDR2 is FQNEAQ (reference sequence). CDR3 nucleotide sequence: TGTGCCAGCAGCTTTTCACGGGACAGGAACACTGAAGCTTTCTTT. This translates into CASSFSRDRNTEAFF.

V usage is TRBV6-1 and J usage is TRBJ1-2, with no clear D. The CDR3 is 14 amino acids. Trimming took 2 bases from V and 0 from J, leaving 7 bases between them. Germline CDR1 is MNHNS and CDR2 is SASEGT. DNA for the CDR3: TGTGCCAGCAGTGAATCCTCCGCTAACTATGGCTACACCTTC. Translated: CASSESSANYGYTF.

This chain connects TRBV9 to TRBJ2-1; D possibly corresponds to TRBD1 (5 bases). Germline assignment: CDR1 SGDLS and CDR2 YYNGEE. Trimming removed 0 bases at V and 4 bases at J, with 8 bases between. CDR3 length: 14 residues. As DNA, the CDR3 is TGTGCCAGCAGCGTAGGTGACAGTTACAATGAGCAGTTCTTC. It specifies CASSVGDSYNEQFF.

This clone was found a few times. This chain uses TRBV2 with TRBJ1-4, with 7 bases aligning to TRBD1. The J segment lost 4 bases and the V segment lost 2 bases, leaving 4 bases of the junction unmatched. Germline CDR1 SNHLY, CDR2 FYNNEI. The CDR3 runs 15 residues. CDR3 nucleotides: TGTGCCAGCAGTGAATACCCAGGGGGTAATGAAAAACTGTTTTTT. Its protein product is CASSEYPGGNEKLFF. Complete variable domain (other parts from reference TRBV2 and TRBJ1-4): EPEVTQTPSHQVTQMGQEVILRCVPISNHLYFYWYRQILGQKVEFLVSFYNNEISEKSEIFDDQFSVERPDGSNFTLKIRSTKLEDSAMYFCASSEYPGGNEKLFFGSGTQLSVL.

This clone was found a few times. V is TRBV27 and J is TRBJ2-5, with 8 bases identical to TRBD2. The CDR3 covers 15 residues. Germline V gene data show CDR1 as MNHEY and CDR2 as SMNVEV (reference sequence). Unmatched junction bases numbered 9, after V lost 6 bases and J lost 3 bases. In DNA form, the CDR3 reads TGTGCCAGCAGCCCTTTCGGGAGGGAGGAAGAGACCCAGTACTTC. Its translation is CASSPFGREEETQYF.